These 20 T cell receptor beta chains were sequenced from one sample in a study of T-cell reconstitution after alpha-beta-depleted transplantation in children. The TCRbeta library was prepared with unique molecular identifiers. Via MiXCR, TCRdb re-called the PCR reads, giving one row per CDR3 protein. The profile shows approximately 980,000 distinct CDR3 sequences, about 31% of them singletons. Sequenced here: PBMCs, mostly from graft donor cells, sampled 360 days after TCRalphabeta/CD19-depleted stem cell transplant. The source is a boy younger than two who had a stem cell transplant for SCID, so the T cells may come from the graft donor.

The chain uses TRBV29-1 and TRBJ2-1; D gene ambiguous. The CDR3 is 11 residues long. V dropped 8 bases and J dropped 2 bases, with 7 bases sitting between them. Germline V gene lookup returns CDR1 SQVTM and CDR2 ANQGSEA. The CDR3 DNA is TGCAGCTCAGTGACCTACAATGAGCAGTTCTTC. Encoded protein: CSSVTYNEQFF.

This clonotype was seen more than once but under ten times. The genes are TRBV12-3 or TRBV12-4 and TRBJ1-4; 8 bases agree with TRBD1. The trim removed 6 bases at V and 6 bases at J, leaving 9 bases unmatched. There are 15 residues in the CDR3. The CDR3 protein is CASSPIQGAYEKLFF. Here the CDR3 DNA reads TGTGCCAGCAGCCCGATTCAGGGGGCTTATGAAAAACTGTTTTTT.

The genes are TRBV6-2 or TRBV6-3 and TRBJ2-5; TRBD2 agrees at 7 bases. CDR3 size: 16 residues. CDR1 MNHEY and CDR2 SVGEGT come from the germline V gene. V dropped 0 bases and J dropped 7; count of bases not matched to a gene: 11. The CDR3 spells CASSYSRRAGRGTQYF. The CDR3 DNA follows: TGTGCCAGCAGTTACTCGAGGCGAGCGGGGAGGGGGACCCAGTACTTC.

The rearrangement uses TRBV5-1 and TRBJ2-3, with 9 bases fitting TRBD1. V gave up 1 base and J gave up 4 bases; unmatched junction bases: 4. The V gene's germline CDR1 is SGHRS and CDR2 YFSETQ. The CDR3 extends over 15 amino acids. CDR3 loop: CASSLPTGGADTQYF. The CDR3 DNA reads TGCGCCAGCAGCTTGCCGACAGGGGGGGCAGATACGCAGTATTTT.

This rearrangement joins TRBV5-5 to TRBJ2-1; no definite D call. In germline, CDR1 is SGHKS, CDR2 YYEKEE (reference sequence). CDR3 length: 12 residues. Trimming pared 2 bases from V and 6 bases from J, leaving 6 bases between. The CDR3 nucleotides are TGTGCCAGCAGCTTTATTAGCAATGAGCAGTTCTTC. It translates to CASSFISNEQFF.

CDR3 DNA sequence: TGCGCCAGCAGCCCGGGTGAGATTGCGAGGGGTTCACCCCTCCACTTT. Amino acid sequence: CASSPGEIARGSPLHF. The genes are TRBV4-1 and TRBJ1-6; a weak D match, TRBD1 (5 bases). There are 16 residues in the CDR3. The germline gives CDR1 MGHRA, CDR2 YSYEKL. Trimming shortened V by 4 bases and J by 9 bases, and 19 bases separated the two germline ends.

The CDR3 bases are TGTGCCAGCATCCAGGACAGGGTTTCACCCCTCCACTTT. Translating gives CASIQDRVSPLHF. The chain combines TRBV28 with TRBJ1-6, with TRBD1 identical over 8 bases. This CDR3 is built from 13 residues. With V trimmed by 7 bases and J by 9 bases, 5 bases remained unmatched. CDR1 is MDHEN, CDR2 SYDVKM, per germline.

This clonotype appeared a few times. CDR3 in amino acids: CSARQGAGIEQYF. CDR3 DNA: TGCAGTGCTCGTCAGGGGGCGGGAATCGAGCAGTACTTC. V is TRBV20-1 and J is TRBJ2-7; TRBD1 matches 8 bases. Trimming cost V 5 bases and J 6 bases; bases outside gene matches: 9. CDR1 is DFQATT, CDR2 SNEGSKA, per germline (reference sequence). CDR3 length: 13 residues.

The rearrangement joins TRBV3-1 to TRBJ2-5; D gene ambiguous. V lost 2 bases, J lost 1 base, and 5 bases lay in between. The CDR3 spans 13 residues. The V gene's germline CDR1 is LGHDT and CDR2 YNNKEL (reference sequence). The CDR3 coding sequence is TGTGCCAGCAGCCAACCTATCCAAGAGACCCAGTACTTC. Translated: CASSQPIQETQYF.

This clonotype was detected many times. The chain employs TRBV5-1 and TRBJ2-1; D possibly corresponds to TRBD1 (5 bases). Germline lookup yields CDR1 SGHRS and CDR2 YFSETQ. V lost 0 bases and J lost 5, with 9 bases in between. This CDR3 is built from 14 residues. CDR3: CASSLGVGDNEQFF. CDR3 DNA sequence: TGCGCCAGCAGCTTGGGAGTAGGGGACAATGAGCAGTTCTTC.

CDR3 in amino acids: CASSHVGADNEAFF. CDR3 sequence (DNA): TGTGCCAGCAGCCATGTAGGGGCCGACAATGAAGCTTTCTTT. The chain combines TRBV6-2 or TRBV6-3 with TRBJ1-1; weak D call: TRBD1 (5 bases). CDR3 size: 14 residues. Germline V gene data show CDR1 as MNHEY and CDR2 as SVGEGT. V lost 6 bases and J lost 7, with 18 bases in between.

This clonotype has a single count. Here the CDR3 reads CASSGGTGAGNEQFF. CDR3 in DNA: TGTGCCAGCAGCGGCGGGACAGGGGCAGGCAATGAGCAGTTCTTC. V is TRBV9 and J is TRBJ2-1; 10 nucleotides match TRBD1. CDR3 length: 15 residues. CDR1 SGDLS and CDR2 YYNGEE come from the germline V gene. The junction had 6 bases not matched to a gene; V was cut back by 3 bases and J by 6 bases.

This clonotype came up a few times. The rearrangement links TRBV15 to TRBJ1-4; 7 bases line up with TRBD1. Germline CDR1 reads LNHNV; CDR2 reads YYDKDF (reference sequence). The CDR3 length is 16 residues. V lost 2 bases to trimming and J lost 5 bases; unmatched junction nucleotides: 8. The CDR3 coding sequence is TGTGCCACCAGCAGAAACCCGGGACAGAGAAATGAAAAACTGTTTTTT. Translating it yields CATSRNPGQRNEKLFF.

This clonotype was seen a handful of times. The gene calls are TRBV4-3 and TRBJ2-1; tentative D call: TRBD1 (5 bases). CDR3 length: 15 residues. Trimming took off 4 bases at V and 5 bases at J, with 15 bases between the two ends. Germline CDR1 LGHNA, CDR2 YSLEER. CDR3 nucleotide sequence: TGCGCCAGCAGCCTGGAGAACCAGGGAAACAATGAGCAGTTCTTC. Amino acid sequence: CASSLENQGNNEQFF.

This clonotype has a handful of counts. The chain carries TRBV12-3 or TRBV12-4 and TRBJ2-7; no firm D call. The germline V and J ends were trimmed by 3 bases and 7 bases, with 10 bases remaining between them. This CDR3 region has 12 residues. The CDR3 here is CASSFLPWEQYF. For the CDR3, the DNA is TGTGCCAGCAGTTTCCTCCCCTGGGAGCAGTACTTC.

The rearrangement uses TRBV4-1 and TRBJ2-1; the D call may be TRBD1 or TRBD2 (5 bases each). The CDR3 extends over 16 amino acids. Germline-derived CDR1 and CDR2 are MGHRA and YSYEKL. The V end was cut by 5 bases, the J end by 1 base, with 15 bases between. The CDR3 loop is CASSFSPGRSYNEQFF. The CDR3 coding sequence is TGCGCCAGCAGCTTTTCACCGGGACGGTCCTACAATGAGCAGTTCTTC.

V usage is TRBV7-9 and J usage is TRBJ2-7; D possibly matches TRBD1 or TRBD2 (5 bases each). CDR3 length equals 15 residues. The germline gives CDR1 SEHNR, CDR2 FQNEAQ (reference sequence). V lost 5 bases and J 5 bases, leaving 19 bases between the germline ends. In DNA form, the CDR3 reads TGTGCCAGCAGCAATGGGGAGCAGGGTGGCCACGAGCAGTACTTC. This gives the protein CASSNGEQGGHEQYF.

The J gene is TRBJ1-4, the V gene TRBV20-1; TRBD1 is a possible D gene (6 bases). Germline CDR1 and CDR2: DFQATT and SNEGSKA (reference sequence). Trimming removed 5 bases from V and 5 bases from J, with 15 bases in between. The CDR3 sequence is 14 residues long. Here the CDR3 DNA reads TGCAGTGCTCGCAGGGGACTGCTAAATGAAAAACTGTTTTTT. Amino acids: CSARRGLLNEKLFF.

The V gene is TRBV12-3 or TRBV12-4, the J gene TRBJ2-7; 9 bases map to TRBD1. V shed 4 bases, J shed 6 bases, and the junction held 4 bases outside the gene matches. The CDR3 consists of 13 residues. CDR3 sequence reads: CASSSGTGTEQYF. CDR3 DNA sequence: TGTGCCAGCAGTTCCGGGACAGGGACCGAGCAGTACTTC.

This chain connects TRBV12-3 or TRBV12-4 to TRBJ2-7, with 8 positions matching TRBD2. The length of the CDR3 is 14 residues. Trimming removed 8 bases from V and 3 bases from J; junction bases left unmatched: 9. The CDR3 coding sequence is TGTGCCAGCCTCCCGGGACTAGGTCACTACGAGCAGTACTTC. It is translated as CASLPGLGHYEQYF.